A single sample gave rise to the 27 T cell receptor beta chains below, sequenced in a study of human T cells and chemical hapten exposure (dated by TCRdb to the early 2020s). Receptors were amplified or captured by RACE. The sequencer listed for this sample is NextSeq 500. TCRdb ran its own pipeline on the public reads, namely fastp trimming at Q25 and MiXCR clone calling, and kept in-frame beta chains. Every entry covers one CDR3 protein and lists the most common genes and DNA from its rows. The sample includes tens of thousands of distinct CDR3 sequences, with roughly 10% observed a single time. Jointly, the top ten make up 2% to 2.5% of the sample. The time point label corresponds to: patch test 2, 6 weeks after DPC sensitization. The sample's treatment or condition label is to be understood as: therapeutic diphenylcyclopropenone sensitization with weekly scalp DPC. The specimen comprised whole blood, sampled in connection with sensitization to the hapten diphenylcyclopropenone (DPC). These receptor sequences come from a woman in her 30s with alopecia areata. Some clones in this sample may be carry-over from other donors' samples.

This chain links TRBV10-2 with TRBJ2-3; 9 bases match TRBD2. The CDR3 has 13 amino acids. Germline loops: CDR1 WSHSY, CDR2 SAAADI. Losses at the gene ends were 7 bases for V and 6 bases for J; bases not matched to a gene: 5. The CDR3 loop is CASKAGGGDTQYF. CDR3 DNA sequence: TGCGCCAGCAAAGCGGGAGGCGGGGATACGCAGTATTTT.

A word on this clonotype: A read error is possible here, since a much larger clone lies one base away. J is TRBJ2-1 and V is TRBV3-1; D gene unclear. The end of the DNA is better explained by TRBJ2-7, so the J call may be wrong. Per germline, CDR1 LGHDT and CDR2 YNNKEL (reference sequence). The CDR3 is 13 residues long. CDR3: CASSHEARREQYF. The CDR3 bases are TGTGCCAGCAGCCACGAAGCCCGAAGAGAGCAGTACTTC.

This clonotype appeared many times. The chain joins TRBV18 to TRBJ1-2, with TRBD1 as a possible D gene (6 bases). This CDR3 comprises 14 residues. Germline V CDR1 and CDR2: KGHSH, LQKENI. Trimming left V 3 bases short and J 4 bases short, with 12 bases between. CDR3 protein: CASSPEDRVYGYTF. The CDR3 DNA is TGTGCCAGCTCACCTGAGGACAGAGTCTATGGCTACACCTTC.

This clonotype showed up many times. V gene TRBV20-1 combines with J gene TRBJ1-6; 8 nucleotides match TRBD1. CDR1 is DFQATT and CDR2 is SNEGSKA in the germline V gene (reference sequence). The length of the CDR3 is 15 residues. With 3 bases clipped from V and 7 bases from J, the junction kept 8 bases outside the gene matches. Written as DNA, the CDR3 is TGCAGTGCTAGTACCCTGGACAGGGAGAATTCACCCCTCCACTTT. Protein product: CSASTLDRENSPLHF.

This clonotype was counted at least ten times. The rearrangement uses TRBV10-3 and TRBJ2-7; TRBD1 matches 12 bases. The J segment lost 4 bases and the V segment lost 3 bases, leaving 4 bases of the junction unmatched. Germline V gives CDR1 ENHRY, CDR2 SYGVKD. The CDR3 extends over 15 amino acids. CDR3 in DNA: TGTGCCATCAGTGATGGGGACAGGGGGCGATACGAGCAGTACTTC. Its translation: CAISDGDRGRYEQYF.

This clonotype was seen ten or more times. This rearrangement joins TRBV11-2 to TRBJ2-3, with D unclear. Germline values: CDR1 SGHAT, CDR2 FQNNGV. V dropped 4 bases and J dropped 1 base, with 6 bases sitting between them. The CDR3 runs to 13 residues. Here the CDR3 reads CASSWSGTDTQYF. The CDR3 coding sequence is TGTGCCAGCAGCTGGAGCGGCACAGATACGCAGTATTTT.

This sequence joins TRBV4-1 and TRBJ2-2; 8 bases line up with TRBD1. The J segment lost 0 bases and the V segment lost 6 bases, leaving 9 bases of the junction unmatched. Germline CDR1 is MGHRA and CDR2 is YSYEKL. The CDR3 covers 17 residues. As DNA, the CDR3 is TGCGCCAGCAGTCCTTCAAACAGGGGGTCGAACACCGGGGAGCTGTTTTTT. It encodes CASSPSNRGSNTGELFF.

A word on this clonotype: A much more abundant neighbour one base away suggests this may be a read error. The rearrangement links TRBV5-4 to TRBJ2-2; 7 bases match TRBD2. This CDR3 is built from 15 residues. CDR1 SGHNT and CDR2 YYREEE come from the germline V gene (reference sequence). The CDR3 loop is CASSMAGVLIGELVF. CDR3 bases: TGTGCCAGCAGCATGGCGGGAGTGCTTATCGGGGAGCTGGTTTTT. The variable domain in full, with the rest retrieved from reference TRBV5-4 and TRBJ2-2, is ETGVTQSPTHLIKTRGQQVTLRCSSQSGHNTVSWYQQALGQGPQFIFQYYREEENGRGNFPPRFSGLQFPNYSSELNVNALELDDSALYLCASSMAGVLIGELVFGEGSRLTVL.

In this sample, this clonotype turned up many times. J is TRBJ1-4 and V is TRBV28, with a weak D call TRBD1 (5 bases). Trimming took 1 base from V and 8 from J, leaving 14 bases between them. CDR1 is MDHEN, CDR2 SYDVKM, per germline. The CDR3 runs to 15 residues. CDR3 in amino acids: CASSLSEGMEEKLFF. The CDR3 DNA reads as TGTGCCAGCAGTTTATCGGAGGGGATGGAGGAAAAACTGTTTTTT.

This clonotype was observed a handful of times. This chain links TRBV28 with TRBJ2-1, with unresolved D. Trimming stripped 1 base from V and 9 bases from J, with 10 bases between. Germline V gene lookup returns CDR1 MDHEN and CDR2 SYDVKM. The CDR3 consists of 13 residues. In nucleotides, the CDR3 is TGTGCCAGCAGTTTATCTTTAGAGCCTGAGCAGTTCTTC. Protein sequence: CASSLSLEPEQFF.

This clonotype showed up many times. This CDR3 reads CASSLRTRAYEQYF. CDR3 coding DNA: TGTGCCAGCAGCTTGAGGACTAGAGCCTACGAGCAGTACTTC. The rearrangement joins TRBV5-6 to TRBJ2-7; 7 bases agree with TRBD2. V lost 1 base and J lost 2; bases outside the gene matches: 3. This CDR3 is 14 amino acids long. Germline CDR1 and CDR2: SGHDT and YYEEEE.

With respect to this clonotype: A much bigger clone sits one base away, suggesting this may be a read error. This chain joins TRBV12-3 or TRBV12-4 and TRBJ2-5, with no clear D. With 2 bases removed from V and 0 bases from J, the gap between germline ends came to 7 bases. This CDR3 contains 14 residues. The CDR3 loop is CASSLFMHQETQYF. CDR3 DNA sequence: TGTGCCAGCAGTTTATTTATGCACCAAGAGACCCAGTACTTC.

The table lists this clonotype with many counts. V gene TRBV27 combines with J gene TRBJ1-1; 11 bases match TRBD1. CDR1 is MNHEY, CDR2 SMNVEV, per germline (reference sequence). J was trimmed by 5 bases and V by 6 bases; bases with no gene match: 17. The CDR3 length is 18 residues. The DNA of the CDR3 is TGTGCCAGCAGCACCACACCTGGGACAGGGGGGACTAGGACTGAAGCTTTCTTT. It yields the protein CASSTTPGTGGTRTEAFF.

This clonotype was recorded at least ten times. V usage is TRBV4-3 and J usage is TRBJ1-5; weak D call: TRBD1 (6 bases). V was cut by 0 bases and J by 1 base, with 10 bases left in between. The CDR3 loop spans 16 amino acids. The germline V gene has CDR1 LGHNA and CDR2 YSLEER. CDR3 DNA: TGCGCCAGCAGCCAAGATTGGACAGCCAGCAATCAGCCCCAGCATTTT. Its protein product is CASSQDWTASNQPQHF.

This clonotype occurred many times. The CDR3 DNA reads as TGCGCCAGCAGCTTGGGACGAAGCAATGAGCAGTTCTTC. This gives the protein CASSLGRSNEQFF. The chain is built from TRBV5-1 and TRBJ2-1; D uncertain. The V end lost 0 bases, the J end lost 6 bases, and 7 bases lay between the germline ends. There are 13 residues in the CDR3. CDR1 SGHRS and CDR2 YFSETQ come from the germline V gene.

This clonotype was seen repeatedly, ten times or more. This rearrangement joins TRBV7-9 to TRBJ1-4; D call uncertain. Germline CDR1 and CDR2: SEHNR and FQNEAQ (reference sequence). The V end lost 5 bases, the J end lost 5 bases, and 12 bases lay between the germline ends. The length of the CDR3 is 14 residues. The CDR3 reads CASSELGTNEKLFF. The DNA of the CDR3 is TGTGCCAGCAGCGAATTGGGTACCAATGAAAAACTGTTTTTT.

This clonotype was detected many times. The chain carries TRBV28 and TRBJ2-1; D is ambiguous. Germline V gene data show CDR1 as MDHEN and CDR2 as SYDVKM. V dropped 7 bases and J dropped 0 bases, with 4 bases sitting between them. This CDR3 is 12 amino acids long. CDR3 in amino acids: CASKGSYNEQFF. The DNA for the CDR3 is TGTGCCAGCAAAGGCTCCTACAATGAGCAGTTCTTC.

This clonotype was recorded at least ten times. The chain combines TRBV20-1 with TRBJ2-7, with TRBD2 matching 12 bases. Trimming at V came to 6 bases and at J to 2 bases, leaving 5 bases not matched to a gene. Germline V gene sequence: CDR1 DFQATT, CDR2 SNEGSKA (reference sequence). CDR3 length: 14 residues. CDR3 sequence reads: CSAHGLAGPYEQYF. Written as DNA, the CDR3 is TGCAGTGCCCACGGACTAGCGGGGCCCTACGAGCAGTACTTC.

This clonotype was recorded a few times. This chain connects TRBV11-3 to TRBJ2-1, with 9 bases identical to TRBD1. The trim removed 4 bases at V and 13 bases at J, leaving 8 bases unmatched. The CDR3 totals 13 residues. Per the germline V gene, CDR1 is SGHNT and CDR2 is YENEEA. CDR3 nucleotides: TGTGCCAGCAGCTCGGCCGGGACAGGGTTTCAGTTCTTC. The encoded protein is CASSSAGTGFQFF.

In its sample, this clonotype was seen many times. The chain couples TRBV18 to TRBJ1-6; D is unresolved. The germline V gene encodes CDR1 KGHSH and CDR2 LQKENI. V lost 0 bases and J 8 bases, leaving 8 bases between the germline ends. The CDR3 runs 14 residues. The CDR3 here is CASSPPNTDSPLHF. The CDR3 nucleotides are TGTGCCAGCTCACCACCCAACACTGATTCACCCCTCCACTTT.

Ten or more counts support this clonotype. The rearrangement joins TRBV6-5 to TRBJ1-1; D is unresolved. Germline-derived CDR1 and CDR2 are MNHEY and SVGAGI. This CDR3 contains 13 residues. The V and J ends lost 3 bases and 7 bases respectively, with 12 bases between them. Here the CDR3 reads CASSYGEEFEAFF. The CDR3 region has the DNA TGTGCCAGCAGTTATGGTGAGGAGTTTGAAGCTTTCTTT.

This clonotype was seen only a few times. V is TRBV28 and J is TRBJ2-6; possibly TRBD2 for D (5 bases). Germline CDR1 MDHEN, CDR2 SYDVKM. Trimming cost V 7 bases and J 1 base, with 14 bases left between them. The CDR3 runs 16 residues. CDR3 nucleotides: TGTGCCAGCACTAGACCCCGAGGGTCTGGGGCCAACGTCCTGACTTTC. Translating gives CASTRPRGSGANVLTF. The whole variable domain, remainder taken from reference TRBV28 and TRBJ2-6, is DVKVTQSSRYLVKRTGEKVFLECVQDMDHENMFWYRQDPGLGLRLIYFSYDVKMKEKGDIPEGYSVSREKKERFSLILESASTNQTSMYLCASTRPRGSGANVLTFGAGSRLTVL.

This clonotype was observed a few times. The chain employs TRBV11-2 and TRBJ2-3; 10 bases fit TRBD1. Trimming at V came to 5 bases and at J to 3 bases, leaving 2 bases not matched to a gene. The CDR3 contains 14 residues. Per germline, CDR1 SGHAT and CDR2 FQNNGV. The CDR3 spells CASSGQGVTDTQYF. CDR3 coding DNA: TGTGCCAGCAGCGGACAGGGGGTAACAGATACGCAGTATTTT.

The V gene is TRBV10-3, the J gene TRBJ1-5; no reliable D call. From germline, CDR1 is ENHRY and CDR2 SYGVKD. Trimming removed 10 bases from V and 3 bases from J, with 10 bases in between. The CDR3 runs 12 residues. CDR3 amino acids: CATGYDNQPQHF. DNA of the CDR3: TGTGCCACGGGGTATGACAATCAGCCCCAGCATTTT.

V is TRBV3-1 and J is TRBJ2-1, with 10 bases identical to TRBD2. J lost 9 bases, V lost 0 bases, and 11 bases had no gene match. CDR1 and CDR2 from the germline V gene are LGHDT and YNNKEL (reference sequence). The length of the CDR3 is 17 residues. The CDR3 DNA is TGTGCCAGCAGCCAAGAGGGAGCGGGAGGGCTCTATGGTGAGCAGTTCTTC. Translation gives CASSQEGAGGLYGEQFF.

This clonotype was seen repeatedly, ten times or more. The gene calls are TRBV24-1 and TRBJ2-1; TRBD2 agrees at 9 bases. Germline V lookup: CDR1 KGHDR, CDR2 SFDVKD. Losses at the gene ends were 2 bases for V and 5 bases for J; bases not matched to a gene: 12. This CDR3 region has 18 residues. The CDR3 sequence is CATSDSRLQASGDNEQFF. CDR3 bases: TGTGCCACCAGTGATTCACGACTGCAGGCTAGCGGGGACAATGAGCAGTTCTTC.

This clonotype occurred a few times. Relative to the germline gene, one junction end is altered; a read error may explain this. CDR3 in DNA: TGTGCCAGCAGTCCCCCTAGTTGGGGGCTGGACTTC. This sequence encodes CASSPPSWGLDF. This rearrangement joins TRBV28 to TRBJ2-7; maybe TRBD1 (6 bases). The CDR3 loop spans 12 amino acids. Germline CDR1 is MDHEN and CDR2 is SYDVKM.